Included here is one T cell receptor beta chain sequence, with context. There are 11 residues in the CDR3. The germline V gene encodes CDR1 KGHSH and CDR2 LQKENI. The V gene lost 9 bases and the J gene lost 1 base, with 6 bases spanning the gap. This sample was included in a study of cytomegalovirus exposure and HLA in healthy donors. The PCR ran on 60 Vbeta and 13 Jbeta primers. Method: immunoSEQ multiplex PCR; TCRdb's copy keeps in-frame clones and lacks some. Of 80,000 to 95,000 clones detected, 60% to 80% appear once; the ten largest clones hold about 6.4%. The chain carries TRBV18 and TRBJ1-1, with unresolved D. Material: PBMCs. This TCR came from a female donor in good health and CMV-seronegative. CDR3 coding DNA: TGTGCCAGTAACTCGAACACTGAAGCTTTCTTT. Translating it yields CASNSNTEAFF.